This T cell receptor beta chain was documented in a study of blood T cells in healthy people across ages (dated by TCRdb to 2015 to 2017). Context from the whole study: In model experiments, roughly one uniquely barcoded TCR beta cDNA molecule per two T cells was captured by template switching. The donors were divided into four age groups: young (average approximately 15 years), middle-aged (about 40), aged (about 60) and long-lived (about 80). Using deep sequencing normalized with unique cDNA molecular identifiers, the study measured how TCR beta repertoire diversity changes with age. Using the same blood draw, the study looked at two additional independent replicas of 1 million unique cDNA reads for two donors, one aged 18 to 30 and the other aged 80 or older.

Libraries were prepared through 5' RACE. For sequencing, an Illumina HiSeq 2500 was employed. A second PCR of 7 to 11 cycles was run with a J-beta primer mix and a sample-barcoded 5' primer. A unique molecular identifier was introduced onto each TCR beta cDNA molecule by a template-switch 5' adaptor carrying 12 random nucleotides. Each sample yielded at least 3 million CDR3-containing paired-end reads. First-strand cDNA was synthesized from all RNA with the Mint cDNA synthesis kit, primed by a TRBC-specific oligonucleotide. Following uracil-DNA glycosylase treatment, all cDNA underwent a first 18-cycle PCR with the universal primers M1SS and BC2_uni_R. In the paper's pipeline: For normalization, 1 million high-quality reads were randomly selected from each sample, with every read carrying a distinct molecular identifier. Reads with shared molecular identifiers were discarded instead of being binned into consensus sequences. MiTCR, set to a Q25 quality threshold and the strictest error-elimination algorithm, was used for CDR3 identification, clonotype clustering and error correction. A nonparametric unseen species model using Euler transformation provided a lower-bound estimate of total TCR beta diversity. TCRdb trimmed the raw reads at Q25, called clones with MiXCR and kept productive beta chains. Every distinct CDR3 protein forms one entry, paired with its most common genes and DNA. These V and J calls originate from TCRdb's pipeline instead of the authors' own analysis. The sample data list about 570,000 distinct CDR3 sequences, and about 27% of these were observed just once. Of the sample, 3.6% falls within the top ten clones.

The CDR3 covers 15 residues, taking in both the cysteine and the phenylalanine. Just the 45-base CDR3 DNA is kept, in frame starting at base 1. Unmatched junction bases come to 6, with V trimmed by 6 bases and J by 0 bases. Taken from the germline V gene (reference sequence), the CDR1 and CDR2 loops are LGHDT and YNNKEL. The roughly 39 donors, aged 6 to 90 years, were systemically healthy Caucasian individuals from Russia. Roughly 10 milliliters of peripheral blood were drawn from each donor into EDTA-treated Vacutainer tubes. Ficoll-Paque density-gradient centrifugation was used to isolate PBMCs, with at least 7 million per sample. Total RNA was extracted from PBMCs with Trizol reagent, with at least 6 micrograms obtained per sample. The percentages of naive CD45RAhigh/CD27high T cells were determined by flow cytometry on a PBMC aliquot from every donor. Overall study results and their limits: Since profiling was done on bulk unsorted PBMCs, naive and antigen-experienced compartments could not be conclusively compared. Because the CMV infection status of the donors was unknown, age-related changes in expanded clonotypes may potentially have been confounded. The percentage of naive T cells measured by flow cytometry correlated strongly with observed TCR beta diversity. Compared with the aged group, the long-lived group had more naive CD4+ T cells, fewer expanded clones and increased TCR diversity, a pattern suggesting age selection. Observed TCR beta diversity per million T cells fell roughly linearly with age, and a significant reduction was already apparent by age roughly 40. Estimates of total diversity based on one million sequenced T cells were considered lower bounds and underestimates.

Regarding this clonotype: The antigen this receptor binds is unknown. Per-base quality was not reported, and no clone a single base away is much larger than it.

These same records also appear under a second study, on T cells of mothers and their children. As described in the second report: The donors were nine systemically healthy Caucasian individuals, made up of three mothers and their six children. cDNA synthesis used all of the extracted RNA, with 1.5 ug of RNA in each 15 ul reaction. Sample barcodes and 2-4 random nucleotides were added via the M1S primer in the second PCR. Each mother yielded over 9 million TCR beta CDR3 reads and each child a few million reads. TCR recombination output is similarly shaped by thymic selection in related and unrelated pairs, with a minor effect exerted by inherited differences. Normalized repertoire overlap was always slightly but never significantly higher in related than unrelated mother-child pairs. No persistent microchimeric T cell clones were detected, at a sensitivity of 90 to 100 clones per million clonotypes. The study used deep NGS to compare TCR beta repertoires of mothers and children, seeking features distinguishing related mother-child pairs from unrelated individuals. The mean age was roughly 40 +/- 4 years for the mothers and approximately 11 +/- 4 years for the children. After adapter ligation with NEBNext reagents, the libraries were sequenced on Illumina HiSeq 2000 with 100+100 nt paired-end reads. To avoid cross-contamination, the mother libraries and the child libraries were prepared a month apart and sequenced in separate runs. Between roughly 500,000 and 2,000,000 distinct TCR beta clonotypes were identified per donor. Naive TCR beta clonotypes were estimated from low-frequency clonotypes matched to each donor's FACS-determined naive share, without sorting.

This chain is built from TRBV3-1 and TRBJ2-3; TRBD1 lines up with 7 middle nucleotides. Sequences were obtained from blood. This TCR was sampled from a boy aged 2-9 years in good health. The DNA reads as follows: TGTGCCAGCAGACCGGGACAGATAAGCACAGATACGCAGTATTTT. The translation is CASRPGQISTDTQYF.